One T cell receptor beta chain is described in this entry. This record belongs to a study of blood T cell repertoires in COVID-19. Study information: The origin of the acute and convalescent COVID-19 samples was the United States, Italy and Spain. Nucleic acid was either cDNA or gDNA, and it came from T cells, B-cell-depleted T cells, or PBMCs.

TCRdb's table, derived via immunoSEQ multiplex PCR, lists solely in-frame clones and lacks some. The sample has 400,000 or so clones; about 88% are singletons. The length of the CDR3 is 15 residues. V lost 5 bases to trimming and J lost 2 bases, with 13 bases between them. Germline CDR1 is KGHSH and CDR2 is LQKENI. This receptor was identified in a woman between 35 and 50 years old with COVID-19, enrolled during active disease. The chain uses TRBV18 and TRBJ2-1; D is undetermined. What was sequenced was peripheral blood. In DNA, the CDR3 is TGTGCCAGCTCAATCCCGACGGGTCCCTACAATGAGCAGTTCTTC. This encodes CASSIPTGPYNEQFF. Together with reference TRBV18 and TRBJ2-1, the CDR3 gives the full variable domain: NAGVMQNPRHLVRRRGQEARLRCSPMKGHSHVYWYRQLPEEGLKFMVYLQKENIIDESGMPKERFSAEFPKEGPSILRIQQVVRGDSAAYFCASSIPTGPYNEQFFGPGTRLTVL.